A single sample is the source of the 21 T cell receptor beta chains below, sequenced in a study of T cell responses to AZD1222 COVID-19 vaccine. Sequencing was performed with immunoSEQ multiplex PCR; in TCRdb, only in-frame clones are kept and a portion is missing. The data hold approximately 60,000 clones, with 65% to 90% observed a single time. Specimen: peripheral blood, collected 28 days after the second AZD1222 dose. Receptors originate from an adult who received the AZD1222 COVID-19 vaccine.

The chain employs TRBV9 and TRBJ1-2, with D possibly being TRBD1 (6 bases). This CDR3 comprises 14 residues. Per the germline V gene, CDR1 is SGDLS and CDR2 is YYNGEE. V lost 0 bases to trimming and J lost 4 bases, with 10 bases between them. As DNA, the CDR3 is TGTGCCAGCAGCGTAGGGGGGCCGGTCTATGGCTACACCTTC. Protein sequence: CASSVGGPVYGYTF.

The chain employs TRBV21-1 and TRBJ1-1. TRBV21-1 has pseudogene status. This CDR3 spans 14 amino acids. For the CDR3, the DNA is TGTGCCAGCAGCACGACCTGGGTCGACACTGAAGCTTTCTTT. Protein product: CASSTTWVDTEAFF.

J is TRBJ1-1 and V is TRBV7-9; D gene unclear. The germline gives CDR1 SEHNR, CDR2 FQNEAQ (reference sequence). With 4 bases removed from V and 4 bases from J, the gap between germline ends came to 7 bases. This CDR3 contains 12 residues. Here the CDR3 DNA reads TGTGCCAGCAGCTCATGGGGCACTGAAGCTTTCTTT. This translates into CASSSWGTEAFF.

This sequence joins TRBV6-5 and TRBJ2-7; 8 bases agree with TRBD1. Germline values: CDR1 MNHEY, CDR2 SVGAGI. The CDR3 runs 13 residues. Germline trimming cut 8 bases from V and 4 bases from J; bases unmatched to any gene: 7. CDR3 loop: CASLRTGTYEQYF. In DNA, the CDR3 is TGTGCCAGCTTACGGACAGGGACTTACGAGCAGTACTTC.

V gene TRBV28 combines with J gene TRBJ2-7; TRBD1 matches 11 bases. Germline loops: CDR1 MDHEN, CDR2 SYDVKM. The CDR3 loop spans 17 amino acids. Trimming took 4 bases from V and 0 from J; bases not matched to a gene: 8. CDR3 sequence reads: CASSSPWTGGSSYEQYF. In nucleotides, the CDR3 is TGTGCCAGCAGTTCCCCTTGGACAGGGGGCTCCTCCTACGAGCAGTACTTC.

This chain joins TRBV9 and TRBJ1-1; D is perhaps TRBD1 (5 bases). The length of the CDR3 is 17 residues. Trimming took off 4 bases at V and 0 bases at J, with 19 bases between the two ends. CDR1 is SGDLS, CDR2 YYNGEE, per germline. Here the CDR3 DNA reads TGTGCCAGCAGCCTCCCGGGACCCTTCGTGATGAACACTGAAGCTTTCTTT. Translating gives CASSLPGPFVMNTEAFF.

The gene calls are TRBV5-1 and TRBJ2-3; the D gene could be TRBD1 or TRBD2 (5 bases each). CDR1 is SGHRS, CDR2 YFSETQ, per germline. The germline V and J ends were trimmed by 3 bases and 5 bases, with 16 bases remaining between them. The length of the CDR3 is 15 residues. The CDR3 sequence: CASSYKEQGVDTQYF. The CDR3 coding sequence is TGCGCCAGCAGCTACAAGGAGCAGGGAGTAGATACGCAGTATTTT.

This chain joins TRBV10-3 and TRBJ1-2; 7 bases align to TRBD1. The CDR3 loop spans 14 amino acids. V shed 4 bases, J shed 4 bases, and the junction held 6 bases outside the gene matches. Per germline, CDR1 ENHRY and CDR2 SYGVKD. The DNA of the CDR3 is TGTGCCATCAGTGGAAACACAGGGGCCTATGGCTACACCTTC. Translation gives CAISGNTGAYGYTF.

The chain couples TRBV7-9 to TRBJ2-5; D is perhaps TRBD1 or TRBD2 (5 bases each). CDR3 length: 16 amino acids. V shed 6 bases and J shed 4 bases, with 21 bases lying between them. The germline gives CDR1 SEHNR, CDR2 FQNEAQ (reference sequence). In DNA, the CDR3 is TGTGCCAGCAGGGGACCCCGGACGCGGTGGGGAGAGACCCAGTACTTC. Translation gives CASRGPRTRWGETQYF.

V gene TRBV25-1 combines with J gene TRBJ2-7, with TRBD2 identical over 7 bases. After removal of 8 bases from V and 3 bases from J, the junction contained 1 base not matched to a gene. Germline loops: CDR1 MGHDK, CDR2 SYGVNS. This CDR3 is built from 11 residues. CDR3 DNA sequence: TGTGCCAGCGGGGGGGGCTACGAGCAGTACTTC. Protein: CASGGGYEQYF.

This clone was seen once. In DNA form, the CDR3 reads TGTGCCACCAGTGATCCCGGGACTAGCGGGCCCACAGATACGCAGTATTTT. It translates to CATSDPGTSGPTDTQYF. This chain links TRBV24-1 with TRBJ2-3; the match to TRBD2 covers 12 bases. CDR3 length: 17 amino acids. Germline V gene data show CDR1 as KGHDR and CDR2 as SFDVKD. The junction had 5 bases not matched to a gene; V was cut back by 3 bases and J by 2 bases.

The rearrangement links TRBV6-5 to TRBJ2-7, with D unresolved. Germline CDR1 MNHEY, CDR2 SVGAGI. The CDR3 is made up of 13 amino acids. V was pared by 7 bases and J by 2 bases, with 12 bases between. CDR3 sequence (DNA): TGTGCCAGCAAGATGGACCTTACCTACGAGCAGTACTTC. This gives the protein CASKMDLTYEQYF.

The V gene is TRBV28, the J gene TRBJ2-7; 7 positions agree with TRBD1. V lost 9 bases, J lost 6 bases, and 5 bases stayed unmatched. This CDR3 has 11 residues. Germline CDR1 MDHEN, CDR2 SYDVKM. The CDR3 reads CASSQGTEQYF. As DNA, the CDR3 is TGTGCCAGTTCACAGGGGACCGAGCAGTACTTC.

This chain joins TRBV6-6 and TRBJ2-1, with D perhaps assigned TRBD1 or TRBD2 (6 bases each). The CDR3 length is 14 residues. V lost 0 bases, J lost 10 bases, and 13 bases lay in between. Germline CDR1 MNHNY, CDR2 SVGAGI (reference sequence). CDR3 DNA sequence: TGTGCCAGCAGTTACTCGACGGGGGCGCAGGAGCAGTTCTTC. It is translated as CASSYSTGAQEQFF.

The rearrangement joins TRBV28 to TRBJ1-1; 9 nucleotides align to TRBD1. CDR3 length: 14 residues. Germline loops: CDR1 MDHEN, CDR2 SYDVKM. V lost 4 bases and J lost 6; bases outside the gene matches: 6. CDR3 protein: CASSSGQGRAEAFF. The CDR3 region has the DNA TGTGCCAGCAGTTCCGGACAGGGGAGAGCTGAAGCTTTCTTT.

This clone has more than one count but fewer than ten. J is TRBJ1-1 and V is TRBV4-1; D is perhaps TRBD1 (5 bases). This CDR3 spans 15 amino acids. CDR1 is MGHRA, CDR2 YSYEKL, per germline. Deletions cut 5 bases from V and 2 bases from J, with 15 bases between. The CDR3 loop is CASSERTLLNTEAFF. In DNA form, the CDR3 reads TGCGCCAGCAGCGAACGGACACTCCTAAACACTGAAGCTTTCTTT.

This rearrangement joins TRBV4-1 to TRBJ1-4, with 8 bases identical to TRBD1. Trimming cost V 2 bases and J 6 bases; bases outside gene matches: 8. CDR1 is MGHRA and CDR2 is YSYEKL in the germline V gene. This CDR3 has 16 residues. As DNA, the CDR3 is TGCGCCAGCAGCCAAAGATTTTTGACAGGGGATGAAAAACTGTTTTTT. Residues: CASSQRFLTGDEKLFF.

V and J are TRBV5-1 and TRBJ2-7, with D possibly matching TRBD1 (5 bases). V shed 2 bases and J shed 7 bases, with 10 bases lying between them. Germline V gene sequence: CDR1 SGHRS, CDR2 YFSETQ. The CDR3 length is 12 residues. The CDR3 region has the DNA TGCGCCAGCAGCTTTAGGGGCCGAGAGCAGTACTTC. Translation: CASSFRGREQYF.

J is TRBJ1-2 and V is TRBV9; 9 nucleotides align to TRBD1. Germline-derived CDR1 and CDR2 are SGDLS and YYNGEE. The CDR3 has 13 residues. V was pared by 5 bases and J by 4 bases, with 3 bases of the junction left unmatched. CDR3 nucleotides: TGTGCCAGCAGAGGGACAGGGAGCTATGGCTACACCTTC. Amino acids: CASRGTGSYGYTF. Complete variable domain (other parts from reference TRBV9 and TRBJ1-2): DSGVTQTPKHLITATGQRVTLRCSPRSGDLSVYWYQQSLDQGLQFLIQYYNGEERAKGNILERFSAQQFPDLHSELNLSSLELGDSALYFCASRGTGSYGYTFGSGTRLTVV.

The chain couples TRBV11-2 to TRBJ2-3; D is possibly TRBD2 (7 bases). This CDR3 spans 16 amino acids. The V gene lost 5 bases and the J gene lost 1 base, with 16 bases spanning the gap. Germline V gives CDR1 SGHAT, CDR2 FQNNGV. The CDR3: CASSRWGAGGTDTQYF. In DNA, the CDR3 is TGTGCCAGCAGCCGTTGGGGGGCGGGGGGCACAGATACGCAGTATTTT.

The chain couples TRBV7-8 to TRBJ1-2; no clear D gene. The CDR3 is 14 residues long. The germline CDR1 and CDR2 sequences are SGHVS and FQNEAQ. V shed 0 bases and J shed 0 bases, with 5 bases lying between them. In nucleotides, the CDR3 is TGTGCCAGCAGCTTAGCGGGCCCTAACTATGGCTACACCTTC. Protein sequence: CASSLAGPNYGYTF.